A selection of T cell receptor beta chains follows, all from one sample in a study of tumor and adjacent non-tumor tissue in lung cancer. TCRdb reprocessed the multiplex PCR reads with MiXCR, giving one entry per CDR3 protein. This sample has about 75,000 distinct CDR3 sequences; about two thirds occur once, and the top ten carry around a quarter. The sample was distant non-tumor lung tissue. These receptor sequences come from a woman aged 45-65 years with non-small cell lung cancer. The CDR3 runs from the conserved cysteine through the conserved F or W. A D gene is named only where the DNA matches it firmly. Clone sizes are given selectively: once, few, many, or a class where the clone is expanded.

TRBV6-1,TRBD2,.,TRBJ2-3,TGTGCCAGTAGTGCGGGGACTAGCCCTAGCACAGAAACGCAGTATTTT,CASSAGTSPSTETQYF
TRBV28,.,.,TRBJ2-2,TGTGCCAGCATTGGGACGAACACCGGGGAGCTGTTTTTT,CASIGTNTGELFF
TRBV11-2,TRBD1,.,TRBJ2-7,TGTGCCAGCAGTAGGACAGGGGGCTACTACGAGCAGTACTTC,CASSRTGGYYEQYF
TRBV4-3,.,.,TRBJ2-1,TGCGCCGGCAGCCAGCATTTGCCCCGGAGTAGCGGATCGAACGATGAGCAGTTCTTC,CAGSQHLPRSSGSNDEQFF
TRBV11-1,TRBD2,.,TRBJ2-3,TGTGCCAGCAGCTTTGGACTAGCGGGATTAAAAACTACAGATACGCAGTATTTT,CASSFGLAGLKTTDTQYF
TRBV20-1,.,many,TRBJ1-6,TGCAGTGCCAACCAGGGTATTCGCACCTATAATTCACCCCTCCACTTT,CSANQGIRTYNSPLHF
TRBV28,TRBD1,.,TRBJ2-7,TGTGCCAGCAGTCCTAATGGGGGACAGGGGGCCTACGAGCAGTACTTC,CASSPNGGQGAYEQYF
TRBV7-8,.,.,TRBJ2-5,TGTGCCATCAGCCGAGGGGAATCAGAGACCCAGTATTTC,CAISRGESETQYF
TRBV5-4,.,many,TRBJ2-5,TGTGCCAGCAGCTTTGGAGGTAGCGGTTTAGAGACCCAGTACTTC,CASSFGGSGLETQYF
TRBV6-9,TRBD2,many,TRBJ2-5,TGTGCCAGCAGGCAAGGGACTAGCGGGTTAGAGACCCAGTACTTC,CASRQGTSGLETQYF
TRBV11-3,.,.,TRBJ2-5,TGTGCCAGCAGCTCGCCCAGGATAGGCGATAGGACCCAATACTTC,CASSSPRIGDRTQYF
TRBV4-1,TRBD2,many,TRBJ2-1,TGCGCCAGCAGCCAAGAGGTAACTAGCGGGAGCGATGAGCAGTTCTTC,CASSQEVTSGSDEQFF
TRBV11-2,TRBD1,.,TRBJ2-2,TGTGCCAGGAGCTCCAGACAGGGGGTCACCGGGGAGCTGTTTTTC,CARSSRQGVTGELFF
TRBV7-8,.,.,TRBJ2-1,TGTGCCTGCAGCATAGATTACAGTTCCTACAATGAGCAGTTCTTC,CACSIDYSSYNEQFF
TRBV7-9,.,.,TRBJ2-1,TGTGCCGGCAGCAATCCGCAGTCGGGGAATGAGCAATTCTTC,CAGSNPQSGNEQFF